The T cell receptor beta chain under discussion was sequenced for a study of cytomegalovirus exposure and HLA in healthy donors. With respect to this clone: Its antigen is currently unknown.

PCR primers comprised 60 Vbeta and 13 Jbeta primers. The method was immunoSEQ multiplex PCR; TCRdb's version includes in-frame clones alone and lacks a portion of them. Of around 100,000 clones in the sample, about 71% were seen once. J lost 4 bases, V lost 0 bases, and 5 bases had no gene match. The CDR3 has 16 residues. Germline V CDR1 and CDR2: SGHTS, YDEGEE. General observations from the study: Reports showed the classifier diagnosing cytomegalovirus status with high specificity and sensitivity.

Sequenced input: PBMCs. The sequence came from a woman in her forties or fifties in good health and CMV-seronegative. The chain has TRBV5-8 and TRBJ2-1; 9 bases map to TRBD2. CDR3 nucleotide sequence: TGTGCCAGCAGCTTGGTAGCGGGAGTTAGTTACAATGAGCAGTTCTTC. Its translation: CASSLVAGVSYNEQFF.